The present T cell receptor (beta chain) was sequenced within a study of control samples from healthy donors and cancer patients. Produced via immunoSEQ multiplex PCR; TCRdb's table is partial and in-frame only. The sample shows around 130,000 clones, about 87% of them seen only once. Looked up from germline, CDR1 is MNHEY and CDR2 is SMNVEV (reference sequence). V dropped 6 bases and J dropped 6 bases, with 18 bases sitting between them. CDR3 length: 16 residues. The sequence derives from a man aged 25-45 years in good health. Sequencing input: blood. This chain connects TRBV27 to TRBJ1-6; D perhaps matches TRBD1 (5 bases). The CDR3 loop is CASSPYGRVPNSPLHF. The CDR3 DNA reads TGTGCCAGCAGCCCTTATGGCAGGGTACCTAATTCACCCCTCCACTTT.